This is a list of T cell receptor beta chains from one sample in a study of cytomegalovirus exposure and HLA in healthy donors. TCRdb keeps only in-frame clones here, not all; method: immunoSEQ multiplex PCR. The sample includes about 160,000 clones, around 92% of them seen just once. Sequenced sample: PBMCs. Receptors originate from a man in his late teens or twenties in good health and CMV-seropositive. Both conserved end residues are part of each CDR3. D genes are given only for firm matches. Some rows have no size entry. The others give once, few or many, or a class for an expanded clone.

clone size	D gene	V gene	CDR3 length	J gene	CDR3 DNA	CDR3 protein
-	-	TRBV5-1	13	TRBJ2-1	TGCGCCAGCAGCTTGGGACTAGACGAGAGGCAGTTCTTC	CASSLGLDERQFF
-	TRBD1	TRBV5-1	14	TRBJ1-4	TGCGCCAGCAGCCTCAGGGGGGCCGATGAAAAACTGTTTTTT	CASSLRGADEKLFF
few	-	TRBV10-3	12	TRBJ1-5	TGTGCCATAGGGGGGGGTAATCAGCCCCAGCATTTT	CAIGGGNQPQHF
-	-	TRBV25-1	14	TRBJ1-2	TGTGCCAGCATGCCCTTATGGGCCCACTATGGCTACACCTTC	CASMPLWAHYGYTF
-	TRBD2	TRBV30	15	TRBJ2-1	TGTGCCTGGAGTCTAGCGGCCCCCTGGGGAAATGAGCAGTTCTTC	CAWSLAAPWGNEQFF
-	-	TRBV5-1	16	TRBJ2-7	TGCGCCAGCAGCTTGGACGCAGGGCACTTTGGGTACGAGCAGTACTTC	CASSLDAGHFGYEQYF
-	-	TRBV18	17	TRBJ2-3	TGTGCCAGCTCTCCGCCTAATGTGGGCGGGTTCACAGATACGCAGTATTTT	CASSPPNVGGFTDTQYF
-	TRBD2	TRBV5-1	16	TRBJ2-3	TGCGCCAGCAGCTTGCGTCGAGCGGGAGTTGTCGGTACGCAGTATTTT	CASSLRRAGVVGTQYF
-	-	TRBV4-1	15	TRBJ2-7	TGCGCCAGCAGCCATATGCCTAGCAGCTCCTACGAGCAGTACTTC	CASSHMPSSSYEQYF
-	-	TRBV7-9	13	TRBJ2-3	TGTGCCAGCAGCTCTGGCCCGGAGGATACGCAGTATTTT	CASSSGPEDTQYF
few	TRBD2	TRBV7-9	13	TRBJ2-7	TGTGCCAGCAGGGGGGAGGGAGGCTACGAGCAGTACTTC	CASRGEGGYEQYF
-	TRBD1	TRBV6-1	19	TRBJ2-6	TGTGCCAGCAGTGTACCAAGGGGGCGGTTTAGGTCTGGGGCCAACGTCCTGACTTTC	CASSVPRGRFRSGANVLTF
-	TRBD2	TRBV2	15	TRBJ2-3	TGTGCCAGCAGTGAAGGACTAGCGGGAGAAGGTACGCAGTATTTT	CASSEGLAGEGTQYF